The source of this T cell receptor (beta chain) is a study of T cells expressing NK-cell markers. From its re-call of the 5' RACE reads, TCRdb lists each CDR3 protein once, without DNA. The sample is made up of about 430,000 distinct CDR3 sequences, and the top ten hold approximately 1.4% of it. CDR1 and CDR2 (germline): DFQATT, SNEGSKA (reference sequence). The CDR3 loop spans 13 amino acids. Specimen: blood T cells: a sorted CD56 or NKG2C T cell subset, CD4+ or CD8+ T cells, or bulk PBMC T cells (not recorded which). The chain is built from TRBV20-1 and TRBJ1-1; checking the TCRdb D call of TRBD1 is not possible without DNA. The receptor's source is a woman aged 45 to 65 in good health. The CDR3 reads CSAPRTGETEAFF.